The 31 T cell receptor beta chains reported below all come from one sample, sequenced in a study of blood T cells in healthy people across ages. A J-beta primer mix and a sample-barcoded 5' primer were used in a second PCR of about 7 to 12 cycles. Each CDR3 protein is one row after TCRdb ran MiXCR on the 5' RACE reads. The sample has 540,000 or so distinct CDR3 sequences, about 45% seen once. The sample consisted of blood. The receptors shown here come from an elderly man in good health.

This sequence joins TRBV2 and TRBJ2-7; a possible D gene is TRBD2 (5 bases). The CDR3 extends over 13 amino acids. CDR1 is SNHLY, CDR2 FYNNEI, per germline. V was cut by 4 bases and J by 2 bases, with 9 bases left in between. CDR3 sequence: CASSASGPYEQYF. The CDR3 DNA follows: TGTGCCAGCAGTGCAAGCGGCCCCTACGAGCAGTACTTC. The whole variable domain, remainder taken from reference TRBV2 and TRBJ2-7, is EPEVTQTPSHQVTQMGQEVILRCVPISNHLYFYWYRQILGQKVEFLVSFYNNEISEKSEIFDDQFSVERPDGSNFTLKIRSTKLEDSAMYFCASSASGPYEQYFGPGTRLTVT.

In its sample, this clonotype was seen a few times. This sequence may be a read error, since a much larger clone differs from it by one base. V is TRBV6-5 and J is TRBJ2-7, with 14 bases matching TRBD2. Per the germline V gene, CDR1 is MNHEY and CDR2 is SVGAGI. There are 15 residues in the CDR3. V shed 2 bases, J shed 7 bases, and the junction held 4 bases outside the gene matches. CDR3 region: CASSYGTSGRSEQYF. CDR3 sequence (DNA): TGTGCCAGCAGTTACGGGACTAGCGGGAGAAGTGAGCAGTACTTC.

V usage is TRBV10-3 and J usage is TRBJ2-5; 9 bases map to TRBD2. This CDR3 has 15 residues. CDR1 is ENHRY and CDR2 is SYGVKD in the germline V gene. J was trimmed by 2 bases and V by 5 bases; bases with no gene match: 6. In nucleotides, the CDR3 is TGTGCCATCAGTAGAGCGGGGGGACAGCAAGAGACCCAGTACTTC. Translated, it gives CAISRAGGQQETQYF.

As concerns this clonotype: This may stem from a read error, because a much larger clone lies one nucleotide away. The V call is TRBV6-2 or TRBV6-3, the J call TRBJ1-2, with TRBD1 identical over 9 bases. CDR3 length equals 14 residues. V trimming: 2 bases; J trimming: 5 bases; junction bases outside the gene matches: 3. Germline V gene data show CDR1 as MNHEY and CDR2 as SVGEGT. The DNA of the CDR3 is TGTGCCAGCAGTTACGCCGGGACAGGGTATGGCTACACCTTC. This codes for CASSYAGTGYGYTF.

This chain joins TRBV14 and TRBJ2-4; TRBD1 aligns across 7 bases. Germline trimming cut 4 bases from V and 13 bases from J; bases unmatched to any gene: 19. The CDR3 extends over 16 amino acids. CDR1 and CDR2 (germline): SGHDN, FVKESK. The CDR3 DNA reads TGTGCCAGCAGCCTCCGGGGACAGTGGGGTACGTCTACCCAGTACTTC. It is translated as CASSLRGQWGTSTQYF.

This chain joins TRBV7-6 and TRBJ2-3; D is possibly TRBD1 (6 bases). Germline V gene sequence: CDR1 SGHVS, CDR2 FNYEAQ. CDR3 length: 13 amino acids. The V and J ends lost 5 bases and 5 bases respectively, with 11 bases between them. The CDR3 bases are TGTGCCAGCAGCCGCGGACAGAAAGATACGCAGTATTTT. This codes for CASSRGQKDTQYF.

The V and J genes are TRBV7-2 and TRBJ2-1; D unresolved. From germline, CDR1 is SGHTA and CDR2 FQGNSA. The CDR3 runs 14 residues. V lost 4 bases to trimming and J lost 5 bases, with 12 bases between them. The CDR3 DNA follows: TGTGCCAGCAGCTCCCAGTTCGTGAACAATGAGCAGTTCTTC. This codes for CASSSQFVNNEQFF.

CDR3 loop: CASSGQSGLAGGWQFF. DNA of the CDR3: TGTGCCAGTAGCGGCCAATCGGGACTAGCGGGGGGTTGGCAGTTCTTC. The rearrangement joins TRBV7-2 to TRBJ2-1, with TRBD2 identical over 15 bases. The CDR3 runs to 16 residues. Germline lookup yields CDR1 SGHTA and CDR2 FQGNSA. The trim removed 9 bases at V and 12 bases at J, leaving 15 bases unmatched.

This clonotype was detected a few times. The CDR3 sequence: CASSLNPDPDSPLHF. In DNA form, the CDR3 reads TGTGCCAGCAGTTTGAACCCGGACCCGGATTCACCCCTCCACTTT. The rearrangement joins TRBV27 to TRBJ1-6; D remains ambiguous. This CDR3 has 15 residues. Trimming stripped 3 bases from V and 8 bases from J, with 14 bases between. Germline-derived CDR1 and CDR2 are MNHEY and SMNVEV (reference sequence).

On this clonotype itself: Its ends do not fully match the called genes, so a read error is possible. The CDR3 protein is CASSQDPGQTYEQYF. The CDR3 bases are TGTGCCAGCAGCCAAGATCCCGGACAGACCTACGAGCAGTACTTC. The rearrangement uses TRBV4-3 and TRBJ2-7; maybe TRBD1 (6 bases). Germline V gene data show CDR1 as LGHNA and CDR2 as YSLEER. There are 15 residues in the CDR3.

The J gene is TRBJ2-2, the V gene TRBV4-1; 10 bases fit TRBD2. J was trimmed by 1 base and V by 3 bases; bases with no gene match: 2. The CDR3 runs to 16 residues. Per germline, CDR1 MGHRA and CDR2 YSYEKL. The CDR3 loop is CASSQASGRNTGELFF. The CDR3 DNA is TGCGCCAGCAGCCAGGCTAGCGGGAGGAACACCGGGGAGCTGTTTTTT.

J is TRBJ2-4 and V is TRBV28; TRBD2 is a possible D gene (7 bases). This CDR3 is 11 amino acids long. Germline CDR1 reads MDHEN; CDR2 reads SYDVKM. V gave up 6 bases and J gave up 15 bases, with 15 bases separating them. CDR3 loop: CASRGGQGPYF. CDR3 DNA sequence: TGTGCCAGCAGGGGGGGGCAGGGTCCGTACTTC.

In this sample, this clonotype turned up a few times. This sequence joins TRBV6-2 or TRBV6-3 and TRBJ2-7; 11 nucleotides align to TRBD2. CDR1 and CDR2 from the germline V gene are MNHEY and SVGEGT. The V gene end was trimmed by 3 bases and the J gene end by 3 bases; junction bases not matched to a gene: 7. The CDR3 length is 16 residues. CDR3 residues: CASSYNPGLADYEQYF. The CDR3 region has the DNA TGTGCCAGCAGTTATAATCCGGGACTAGCGGACTACGAGCAGTACTTC.

This clonotype was seen more than once but under ten times. V gene TRBV12-1 combines with J gene TRBJ2-3; TRBD1 is taken as the D call from the table, unchecked against the DNA. TRBV12-1 is tagged as a pseudogene. The CDR3 extends over 11 amino acids. The DNA for the CDR3 is TGTGCCAGCAGCCCCCCCGATACGCAGTATTTT. Translated: CASSPPDTQYF.

A few counts support this clonotype. The chain uses TRBV20-1 and TRBJ2-7; either TRBD1 or TRBD2 may supply D (5 bases each). V was pared by 3 bases and J by 2 bases, with 14 bases between. The CDR3 is 14 amino acids. In germline, CDR1 is DFQATT, CDR2 SNEGSKA (reference sequence). The CDR3 loop reads CSASGDASAYEQYF. The CDR3 coding sequence is TGCAGTGCTAGTGGGGACGCCTCCGCCTACGAGCAGTACTTC.

The rearrangement links TRBV2 to TRBJ1-4; D is ambiguous. This CDR3 has 15 residues. Germline CDR1 SNHLY, CDR2 FYNNEI. Trimming left V 6 bases short and J 0 bases short, with 11 bases between. CDR3 protein: CASSEGGTTNEKLFF. The CDR3 DNA sequence: TGTGCCAGCAGCGAGGGAGGGACAACTAATGAAAAACTGTTTTTT.

This clonotype was detected many times. The V gene is TRBV7-3, the J gene TRBJ2-1, with 12 bases matching TRBD2. This CDR3 contains 16 residues. The V segment lost 6 bases and the J segment 2 bases; nucleotides outside the gene matches: 5. Per the germline V gene, CDR1 is SGHTA and CDR2 is FQGTGA. This CDR3 is CASSPRTSGAYNEQFF. In DNA form, the CDR3 reads TGTGCCAGCAGTCCTCGGACTAGCGGGGCCTACAATGAGCAGTTCTTC. Complete variable domain (other parts from reference TRBV7-3 and TRBJ2-1): GAGVSQTPSNKVTEKGKYVELRCDPISGHTALYWYRQSLGQGPEFLIYFQGTGAADDSGLPNDRFFAVRPEGSVSTLKIQRTERGDSAVYLCASSPRTSGAYNEQFFGPGTRLTVL.

This clonotype came up a few times. V usage is TRBV15 and J usage is TRBJ1-5, with no clear D. The germline V gene encodes CDR1 LNHNV and CDR2 YYDKDF (reference sequence). Trimming took 1 base from V and 0 from J, leaving 7 bases between them. This CDR3 comprises 15 residues. Here the CDR3 DNA reads TGTGCCACCAGCAGAGGTCTTAATAGCAATCAGCCCCAGCATTTT. Its protein product is CATSRGLNSNQPQHF.

This clonotype showed up just once. The chain uses TRBV9 and TRBJ1-1; TRBD1 aligns across 8 bases. The V gene end was trimmed by 0 bases and the J gene end by 6 bases; junction bases not matched to a gene: 13. Germline V lookup: CDR1 SGDLS, CDR2 YYNGEE. The CDR3 sequence is 17 residues long. CDR3 in DNA: TGTGCCAGCAGCGTAGCTCCAGGGGGCCTGGGGGACGCTGAAGCTTTCTTT. Translated: CASSVAPGGLGDAEAFF.

In this sample, this clonotype turned up a few times. One junction end disagrees with the germline gene, perhaps due to a read error. This chain connects TRBV7-9 to TRBJ2-7; D is perhaps TRBD2 (6 bases). The germline CDR1 and CDR2 sequences are SEHNR and FQNEAQ (reference sequence). The CDR3 consists of 12 residues. CDR3 nucleotide sequence: TGTTCCAGCAGCCCGGGGGTCTACGAGCAGTACTTC. This encodes CSSSPGVYEQYF. Supplemented by reference TRBV7-9 and TRBJ2-7, the full variable domain reads DTGVSQNPRHKITKRGQNVTFRCDPISEHNRLYWYRQTLGQGPEFLTYFQNEAQLEKSRLLSDRFSAERPKGSFSTLEIQRTEQGDSAMYLCSSSPGVYEQYFGPGTRLTVT.

This clonotype has just a few counts. The chain uses TRBV29-1 and TRBJ2-1; 8 bases fit TRBD1. V trimming: 0 bases; J trimming: 1 base; junction bases outside the gene matches: 11. The length of the CDR3 is 18 residues. Germline loops: CDR1 SQVTM, CDR2 ANQGSEA. In DNA form, the CDR3 reads TGCAGCGTTGAAGATCCCAGGGGGCATGGGTTATCCTACAATGAGCAGTTCTTC. Its protein is CSVEDPRGHGLSYNEQFF.

This clonotype occurred a few times. The gene calls are TRBV11-3 and TRBJ2-1; 7 nucleotides match TRBD1. The CDR3 is 14 residues long. Germline assignment: CDR1 SGHNT and CDR2 YENEEA. J gave up 3 bases and V 5 bases, and 4 bases lay outside the gene matches. CDR3 region: CASSQTGIYNEQFF. In DNA, the CDR3 is TGTGCCAGCAGCCAGACAGGGATCTACAATGAGCAGTTCTTC.

The chain has TRBV12-3 or TRBV12-4 and TRBJ2-7, with D perhaps matching TRBD2 (6 bases). V was trimmed by 6 bases and J by 6 bases, leaving 12 bases between them. The length of the CDR3 is 12 residues. The CDR3 nucleotides are TGTGCCAGCAGGGCGGGGTGGGGCGAGCAGTACTTC. Its protein product is CASRAGWGEQYF.

Comment on this clonotype: At one boundary the junction diverges from the germline segment, which might be a read error. The gene calls are TRBV3-1 and TRBJ2-7, with TRBD1 matching over 10 bases. Germline V gene sequence: CDR1 LGHDT, CDR2 YNNKEL (reference sequence). CDR3 length: 14 amino acids. CDR3 sequence reads: CTSSPRDRGYEQYF. The CDR3 bases are TGTACCAGCAGCCCCCGGGACAGGGGCTACGAGCAGTACTTC.

This clonotype has only one observation. The J gene is TRBJ2-5, the V gene TRBV5-1; 9 nucleotides agree with TRBD1. The V segment lost 4 bases and the J segment 2 bases; nucleotides outside the gene matches: 3. The CDR3 spans 14 residues. Germline V gene lookup returns CDR1 SGHRS and CDR2 YFSETQ. The CDR3 here is CASSTGQGQETQYF. The CDR3 bases are TGCGCCAGCAGCACAGGACAGGGGCAAGAGACCCAGTACTTC.

The V gene is TRBV20-1, the J gene TRBJ2-1; 14 bases match TRBD2. V lost 5 bases, J lost 3 bases, and 15 bases stayed unmatched. There are 19 residues in the CDR3. The germline CDR1 and CDR2 sequences are DFQATT and SNEGSKA (reference sequence). The CDR3, as DNA: TGCAGTGCTGACAAGGGACTAGCGGGAGTCATGGGGATCTACAATGAGCAGTTCTTC. It translates to CSADKGLAGVMGIYNEQFF.

This clonotype was counted ten times or more. This chain connects TRBV7-9 to TRBJ1-1; tentatively, D is TRBD1 (6 bases). V shed 5 bases and J shed 4 bases, with 14 bases lying between them. Germline loops: CDR1 SEHNR, CDR2 FQNEAQ (reference sequence). CDR3 length: 14 residues. CDR3 region: CASSLDGGGTEAFF. Here the CDR3 DNA reads TGTGCCAGCAGCCTGGATGGAGGGGGCACTGAAGCTTTCTTT. The entire variable domain, with the rest obtained from reference TRBV7-9 and TRBJ1-1, is as follows: DTGVSQNPRHKITKRGQNVTFRCDPISEHNRLYWYRQTLGQGPEFLTYFQNEAQLEKSRLLSDRFSAERPKGSFSTLEIQRTEQGDSAMYLCASSLDGGGTEAFFGQGTRLTVV.

This chain joins TRBV4-1 and TRBJ2-3; a weak D match, TRBD1 (6 bases). This CDR3 is 15 amino acids long. V shed 4 bases and J shed 5 bases, with 16 bases lying between them. Germline-derived CDR1 and CDR2 are MGHRA and YSYEKL. The CDR3 coding sequence is TGCGCCAGCAGCCCGAGGGCAGGGGAGCGAGATACGCAGTATTTT. This sequence encodes CASSPRAGERDTQYF.

The chain employs TRBV20-1 and TRBJ2-4; the D is unclear. The closer fit of TRBJ2-7 to the DNA end suggests the J call may be wrong. There are 14 residues in the CDR3. CDR1 is DFQATT and CDR2 is SNEGSKA in the germline V gene (reference sequence). The CDR3 is CSARAATRTYEQYF. The CDR3 region has the DNA TGCAGTGCTAGAGCGGCCACCCGAACCTACGAGCAGTACTTC.

This clonotype was picked up a small number of times. The V call is TRBV20-1, the J call TRBJ2-3, with 7 bases lining up with TRBD2. This CDR3 has 16 residues. The ends lost 2 bases at V and 4 bases at J; junction bases unmatched: 12. Germline assignment: CDR1 DFQATT and CDR2 SNEGSKA (reference sequence). DNA for the CDR3: TGCAGTGCTAGACCCGGGGGGAGTAGAGTTTCAGATACGCAGTATTTT. Its translation is CSARPGGSRVSDTQYF.

In this sample, this clonotype turned up a few times. The V call is TRBV7-2, the J call TRBJ2-5; D perhaps matches TRBD2 (6 bases). V lost 1 base, J lost 3 bases, and 12 bases lay in between. Germline V gives CDR1 SGHTA, CDR2 FQGNSA. The CDR3 sequence is 15 residues long. CDR3 in DNA: TGTGCCAGCAGCTTAGGTCCTAGCGTAAAAGAGACCCAGTACTTC. This encodes CASSLGPSVKETQYF.